This is a list of T cell receptor beta chains from one sample in a study of T cells in Graves' hyperthyroidism and ophthalmopathy. Via MiXCR, TCRdb re-called the multiplex PCR reads, giving one row per CDR3 protein. The sample holds roughly 520,000 distinct CDR3 sequences, around a quarter seen once. Sequenced input: blood. The source of these receptors is a woman in her thirties with Graves' ophthalmopathy. Both conserved end residues are part of each CDR3. The order of the fields is D gene, clone size, J gene, V gene, CDR3 protein, CDR3 DNA. D genes are given only for firm matches. Expanded clones get a size class; other rows say once, few or many, or leave the size out.

d_call: NA
clone_size: few
j_call: TRBJ1-2
v_call: TRBV28
cdr3_aa: CASTSGGVNNYGYTF
cdr3_nt: TGTGCCAGCACTTCGGGTGGGGTGAACAACTATGGCTACACCTTC

d_call: NA
clone_size: NA
j_call: TRBJ1-1
v_call: TRBV3-1
cdr3_aa: CASSQGQGGEAFF
cdr3_nt: TGTGCCAGCAGCCAAGGACAAGGGGGTGAAGCTTTCTTT

d_call: TRBD1
clone_size: few
j_call: TRBJ1-1
v_call: TRBV14
cdr3_aa: CASRSQGAAEAFF
cdr3_nt: TGTGCCAGCAGAAGTCAGGGGGCCGCTGAAGCTTTCTTT

d_call: TRBD1
clone_size: many
j_call: TRBJ2-7
v_call: TRBV10-3
cdr3_aa: CAISGGQGSFEQYF
cdr3_nt: TGTGCCATCAGTGGTGGACAGGGGTCATTCGAGCAGTACTTC

d_call: TRBD1
clone_size: NA
j_call: TRBJ1-1
v_call: TRBV20-1
cdr3_aa: CSARGTGDPSTEAFF
cdr3_nt: TGCAGTGCTAGGGGGACAGGGGACCCGAGCACTGAAGCTTTCTTT

d_call: TRBD2
clone_size: NA
j_call: TRBJ2-3
v_call: TRBV20-1
cdr3_aa: CSAGLAGGPADTQYF
cdr3_nt: TGCAGTGCTGGACTAGCGGGGGGGCCTGCAGATACGCAGTATTTT

d_call: NA
clone_size: many
j_call: TRBJ2-7
v_call: TRBV20-1
cdr3_aa: CSANSLLYEQYF
cdr3_nt: TGCAGTGCTAACTCCCTTCTCTACGAGCAGTACTTC

d_call: NA
clone_size: NA
j_call: TRBJ1-5
v_call: TRBV28
cdr3_aa: CASSFANQPLHF
cdr3_nt: TGTGCCAGCAGTTTCGCAAATCAGCCCCTGCATTTT

d_call: NA
clone_size: many
j_call: TRBJ2-7
v_call: TRBV2
cdr3_aa: CASSDSLLEEQYF
cdr3_nt: TGTGCCAGCAGTGATAGTCTACTGGAGGAGCAGTACTTC

d_call: TRBD1
clone_size: NA
j_call: TRBJ1-1
v_call: TRBV27
cdr3_aa: CASSPGDRGAEAFF
cdr3_nt: TGTGCCAGCAGTCCCGGAGACAGGGGTGCTGAAGCTTTCTTT

d_call: NA
clone_size: NA
j_call: TRBJ1-3
v_call: TRBV6-1
cdr3_aa: CASTNTPGDTIYF
cdr3_nt: TGTGCCAGCACCAACACGCCGGGAGACACCATATATTTT

d_call: NA
clone_size: many
j_call: TRBJ1-5
v_call: TRBV27
cdr3_aa: CASSRFDGVGQPQHF
cdr3_nt: TGTGCCAGCAGTCGTTTCGACGGGGTCGGTCAGCCCCAGCATTTT

d_call: NA
clone_size: NA
j_call: TRBJ2-5
v_call: TRBV4-2
cdr3_aa: CASSQAKGQETQYF
cdr3_nt: TGTGCCAGCAGCCAAGCGAAGGGGCAAGAGACCCAGTACTTC

d_call: NA
clone_size: NA
j_call: TRBJ1-2
v_call: TRBV30
cdr3_aa: CAWNRPPQGKGYTF
cdr3_nt: TGTGCCTGGAACCGCCCCCCACAGGGAAAAGGCTACACCTTC

d_call: NA
clone_size: NA
j_call: TRBJ2-6
v_call: TRBV7-2
cdr3_aa: CASSLRGRNVLTF
cdr3_nt: TGTGCCAGCAGCTTAAGAGGGCGGAACGTCCTGACTTTC

d_call: TRBD1
clone_size: many
j_call: TRBJ1-5
v_call: TRBV6-2/TRBV6-3
cdr3_aa: CASRSGQGNQPQHF
cdr3_nt: TGTGCCAGCAGGTCGGGACAGGGCAATCAGCCCCAGCATTTT

d_call: TRBD2
clone_size: NA
j_call: TRBJ2-3
v_call: TRBV11-2
cdr3_aa: CASSPPGLAGGKDTQYF
cdr3_nt: TGTGCCAGCAGCCCTCCCGGACTAGCGGGGGGGAAAGATACGCAGTATTTT

d_call: TRBD2
clone_size: many
j_call: TRBJ2-5
v_call: TRBV5-1
cdr3_aa: CASSLTTTSGETQYF
cdr3_nt: TGCGCCAGCAGCTTGACCACGACTAGCGGGGAGACCCAGTACTTC

d_call: TRBD1
clone_size: few
j_call: TRBJ1-2
v_call: TRBV6-1
cdr3_aa: CASKGTAFYGYTF
cdr3_nt: TGTGCCAGCAAGGGGACAGCGTTCTATGGCTACACCTTC

d_call: TRBD1
clone_size: many
j_call: TRBJ1-1
v_call: TRBV20-1
cdr3_aa: CSAQMTGEAFF
cdr3_nt: TGCAGTGCCCAAATGACAGGGGAAGCTTTCTTT

d_call: NA
clone_size: many
j_call: TRBJ1-2
v_call: TRBV2
cdr3_aa: CASSPGRVGDGYTF
cdr3_nt: TGTGCCAGCAGCCCCGGTCGAGTTGGGGATGGCTACACCTTC

d_call: NA
clone_size: many
j_call: TRBJ1-2
v_call: TRBV12-3/TRBV12-4
cdr3_aa: CASSLAQGNYGYTF
cdr3_nt: TGTGCCAGCAGTTTAGCACAGGGCAACTATGGCTACACCTTC

d_call: NA
clone_size: few
j_call: TRBJ2-4
v_call: TRBV14
cdr3_aa: CASSQGGLAKNIQYF
cdr3_nt: TGTGCCAGCAGCCAAGGGGGACTAGCCAAAAACATTCAGTACTTC

d_call: NA
clone_size: NA
j_call: TRBJ1-1
v_call: TRBV6-1
cdr3_aa: CASSELRPSLNTEAFF
cdr3_nt: TGTGCCAGCAGTGAACTGAGACCCTCCTTGAACACTGAAGCTTTCTTT

d_call: NA
clone_size: many
j_call: TRBJ1-5
v_call: TRBV27
cdr3_aa: CASSLLGEQPQHF
cdr3_nt: TGTGCCAGCAGTTTATTGGGGGAGCAGCCCCAGCATTTT

d_call: NA
clone_size: NA
j_call: TRBJ2-5
v_call: TRBV11-1
cdr3_aa: CASSPTDGSLSGETQYF
cdr3_nt: TGTGCCAGCAGCCCAACCGACGGAAGTCTCTCGGGGGAGACCCAGTACTTC

d_call: TRBD1
clone_size: NA
j_call: TRBJ1-2
v_call: TRBV2
cdr3_aa: CASRGRTGSIAGYTF
cdr3_nt: TGTGCCAGCAGAGGGCGGACAGGGAGCATCGCTGGCTACACCTTC

d_call: NA
clone_size: many
j_call: TRBJ1-1
v_call: TRBV6-5
cdr3_aa: CASLSRREAFF
cdr3_nt: TGTGCCAGCTTAAGTCGTCGTGAAGCTTTCTTT

d_call: NA
clone_size: NA
j_call: TRBJ2-5
v_call: TRBV4-1
cdr3_aa: CASTLTGTKGETQYF
cdr3_nt: TGCGCCAGCACTCTTACCGGGACGAAGGGGGAGACCCAGTACTTC

d_call: TRBD2
clone_size: many
j_call: TRBJ2-5
v_call: TRBV6-1
cdr3_aa: CASQGGGVIETQYF
cdr3_nt: TGTGCCAGCCAGGGCGGGGGGGTCATAGAGACCCAGTACTTC

d_call: NA
clone_size: many
j_call: TRBJ1-2
v_call: TRBV24-1
cdr3_aa: CATSEKRDPIGSGYTF
cdr3_nt: TGTGCCACCAGTGAGAAGAGGGACCCGATCGGATCTGGCTACACCTTC

d_call: NA
clone_size: NA
j_call: TRBJ2-3
v_call: TRBV6-1
cdr3_aa: CASRDSSTDTQYF
cdr3_nt: TGTGCCAGCAGGGATTCTAGCACAGATACGCAGTATTTT

d_call: NA
clone_size: many
j_call: TRBJ1-5
v_call: TRBV6-5
cdr3_aa: CASSTGPNQPQHF
cdr3_nt: TGTGCCAGCAGTACGGGCCCAAATCAGCCCCAGCATTTT

d_call: NA
clone_size: many
j_call: TRBJ1-5
v_call: TRBV20-1
cdr3_aa: CSVRQNNQPQHF
cdr3_nt: TGCAGTGTGCGACAGAACAATCAGCCCCAGCATTTT

d_call: NA
clone_size: NA
j_call: TRBJ1-2
v_call: TRBV24-1
cdr3_aa: CATSDLSGYTF
cdr3_nt: TGTGCCACCAGTGATTTGTCGGGCTACACCTTC

d_call: NA
clone_size: many
j_call: TRBJ1-2
v_call: TRBV29-1
cdr3_aa: CSVEDLVGYGYTF
cdr3_nt: TGCAGCGTTGAAGATCTAGTAGGCTATGGCTACACCTTC

d_call: NA
clone_size: many
j_call: TRBJ1-2
v_call: TRBV7-9
cdr3_aa: CASSSSPTINYGYTF
cdr3_nt: TGTGCCAGCAGCTCCTCCCCTACAATTAACTATGGCTACACCTTC

d_call: NA
clone_size: many
j_call: TRBJ2-5
v_call: TRBV6-1
cdr3_aa: CASFDGVSQYF
cdr3_nt: TGTGCCAGTTTTGACGGGGTTAGCCAGTACTTC

d_call: TRBD1
clone_size: few
j_call: TRBJ2-7
v_call: TRBV12-5
cdr3_aa: CASGTPDRGRAYEQYF
cdr3_nt: TGTGCTAGTGGTACCCCAGACAGGGGGCGAGCCTACGAGCAGTACTTC

d_call: NA
clone_size: NA
j_call: TRBJ2-5
v_call: TRBV6-5
cdr3_aa: CASSYLGGAEETQYF
cdr3_nt: TGTGCCAGCAGTTACCTGGGGGGGGCCGAGGAGACCCAGTACTTC

d_call: NA
clone_size: few
j_call: TRBJ2-7
v_call: TRBV4-3
cdr3_aa: CASSQDRGTGAYEQYF
cdr3_nt: TGCGCCAGCAGCCAAGATCGTGGGACGGGAGCGTACGAGCAGTACTTC

d_call: NA
clone_size: many
j_call: TRBJ1-1
v_call: TRBV11-2
cdr3_aa: CASSSRGGTNTEAFF
cdr3_nt: TGTGCCAGCAGCTCCCGGGGGGGGACGAACACTGAAGCTTTCTTT

d_call: TRBD1
clone_size: NA
j_call: TRBJ1-3
v_call: TRBV6-1
cdr3_aa: CASSRGTDGNTIYF
cdr3_nt: TGTGCCAGCAGCCGAGGGACAGATGGAAACACCATATATTTT

d_call: TRBD2
clone_size: many
j_call: TRBJ2-5
v_call: TRBV7-2
cdr3_aa: CASSSSGGPGETQYF
cdr3_nt: TGTGCCAGCAGCTCAAGCGGGGGGCCAGGAGAGACCCAGTACTTC

d_call: NA
clone_size: many
j_call: TRBJ1-5
v_call: TRBV24-1
cdr3_aa: CATASGPPNQPQHF
cdr3_nt: TGTGCCACTGCCTCTGGACCCCCCAATCAGCCCCAGCATTTT

d_call: TRBD2
clone_size: many
j_call: TRBJ2-1
v_call: TRBV29-1
cdr3_aa: CSVGGAGGSYNEQFF
cdr3_nt: TGCAGCGTTGGGGGAGCGGGGGGTTCCTACAATGAGCAGTTCTTC

d_call: NA
clone_size: few
j_call: TRBJ2-7
v_call: TRBV2
cdr3_aa: CASRDSSSYEQYF
cdr3_nt: TGTGCCAGCCGGGACTCCTCCTCCTACGAGCAGTACTTC

d_call: NA
clone_size: many
j_call: TRBJ2-5
v_call: TRBV7-2
cdr3_aa: CASSLLVETQYF
cdr3_nt: TGTGCCAGCAGCTTACTTGTCGAGACCCAGTACTTC

d_call: TRBD1
clone_size: many
j_call: TRBJ1-5
v_call: TRBV19
cdr3_aa: CASTTGQGWVQPQHF
cdr3_nt: TGTGCCAGTACCACCGGACAGGGGTGGGTTCAGCCCCAGCATTTT

d_call: NA
clone_size: many
j_call: TRBJ2-7
v_call: TRBV12-3/TRBV12-4
cdr3_aa: CASVGTDSYEQYF
cdr3_nt: TGTGCCAGCGTCGGGACGGATTCCTACGAGCAGTACTTC

d_call: TRBD2
clone_size: NA
j_call: TRBJ2-7
v_call: TRBV30
cdr3_aa: CAWRPTGGGLYEQYF
cdr3_nt: TGTGCCTGGAGACCTACCGGCGGGGGGCTCTACGAGCAGTACTTC

d_call: TRBD1
clone_size: many
j_call: TRBJ1-2
v_call: TRBV14
cdr3_aa: CASSGQGYNYGYTF
cdr3_nt: TGTGCCAGCAGCGGACAGGGGTATAACTATGGCTACACCTTC